This T cell receptor (beta chain) appears in the sequencing data of a study of blood T cells in healthy people across ages. PCR was performed a second time for roughly 7 to 12 cycles using a sample-barcoded 5' primer and a J-beta primer mix. In TCRdb, the 5' RACE reads were re-called with MiXCR into one record per CDR3 protein. The sample contains about 1.4 million distinct CDR3 sequences, 59% of which appear only once. This CDR3 is 13 amino acids long. Trimming took 2 bases from V and 7 from J, leaving 9 bases between them. Germline V gene data show CDR1 as ENHRY and CDR2 as SYGVKD. Those donating, healthy Caucasian individuals from Russia, were aged roughly 6 to 90.

J is TRBJ1-5 and V is TRBV10-3; D is undetermined. The specimen sequenced was blood. This TCR was recovered from a man aged 18 to 29 in good health. The CDR3 DNA follows: TGTGCCATCAGTGAGGGGATGGGGCAGCCCCAGCATTTT. It specifies CAISEGMGQPQHF.